This is a list of T cell receptor beta chains from one sample in a study of blood T cell repertoires in COVID-19. Generated by immunoSEQ multiplex PCR, the TCRdb table keeps only in-frame clones and is missing some. The sample records around 300,000 clones, nearly 90% being singletons. The sequencing input was peripheral blood. The receptors shown here come from a woman aged 40 to 50 with COVID-19, enrolled during active disease. Each CDR3 is given with its conserved first and last residue. Fields, in order: clone size, V gene, J gene, CDR3 protein. For some rows the clone size is stated as once, few or many, or as a class when expanded; others skip it.

abundance: -
v_gene: TRBV27
j_gene: TRBJ2-1
CDR3aa: CASLLLGTDNEQFF

abundance: -
v_gene: TRBV15
j_gene: TRBJ1-5
CDR3aa: CATSPPEGVEPQHF

abundance: -
v_gene: TRBV4-3
j_gene: TRBJ1-2
CDR3aa: CASSQARVGYYGYTF

abundance: -
v_gene: TRBV5-1
j_gene: TRBJ1-2
CDR3aa: CASSIDTGENGYTF

abundance: -
v_gene: TRBV9
j_gene: TRBJ1-1
CDR3aa: CASSPAPGQGSRDTEAFF

abundance: few
v_gene: TRBV28
j_gene: TRBJ2-2
CDR3aa: CASSLRQTRITYTGELFF

abundance: once
v_gene: TRBV7-9
j_gene: TRBJ2-1
CDR3aa: CASSLATEWDRQFF

abundance: -
v_gene: TRBV28
j_gene: TRBJ1-1
CDR3aa: CASSTAGQGSSTEAFF

abundance: once
v_gene: TRBV28
j_gene: TRBJ2-7
CDR3aa: CASSNSNRKNYEQYF

abundance: once
v_gene: TRBV5-6
j_gene: TRBJ2-2
CDR3aa: CASRRVDTGELFF

abundance: -
v_gene: TRBV29-1
j_gene: TRBJ2-7
CDR3aa: CSVTQGSRYEQYF

abundance: -
v_gene: TRBV7-2
j_gene: TRBJ2-1
CDR3aa: CASSPPGGSSYNEQFF

abundance: -
v_gene: TRBV30
j_gene: TRBJ2-3
CDR3aa: CAWGSGSSTDTQYF

abundance: -
v_gene: TRBV28
j_gene: TRBJ1-1
CDR3aa: CASSSTGDRPEAFF

abundance: once
v_gene: TRBV7-9
j_gene: TRBJ1-5
CDR3aa: CASSPGNQPQHF

abundance: -
v_gene: TRBV6-5
j_gene: TRBJ2-1
CDR3aa: CASKILGGNEQFF

abundance: -
v_gene: TRBV27
j_gene: TRBJ2-1
CDR3aa: CASSLSSGRGNEQFF

abundance: -
v_gene: TRBV19
j_gene: TRBJ1-6
CDR3aa: CASTPDRGRNSPLHF

abundance: -
v_gene: TRBV11-2
j_gene: TRBJ1-6
CDR3aa: CASSPGQGESPLHF

abundance: -
v_gene: TRBV6-5
j_gene: TRBJ1-2
CDR3aa: CASSYTTGPANYGYTF

abundance: -
v_gene: TRBV19
j_gene: TRBJ2-5
CDR3aa: CASSNRGLEETQYF

abundance: -
v_gene: TRBV11-2
j_gene: TRBJ2-3
CDR3aa: CASSFGTFNTDTQYF

abundance: -
v_gene: TRBV6-6
j_gene: TRBJ2-1
CDR3aa: CASRQTGGNEQFF

abundance: -
v_gene: TRBV7-7
j_gene: TRBJ2-2
CDR3aa: CASSLGAGSGELFF

abundance: -
v_gene: TRBV7-6
j_gene: TRBJ2-3
CDR3aa: CASSSRLAGRNTDTQYF

abundance: -
v_gene: TRBV3-1/TRBV3-2
j_gene: TRBJ1-2
CDR3aa: CASSSTGDGYTF

abundance: -
v_gene: TRBV19
j_gene: TRBJ2-1
CDR3aa: CASSIGTSGSSYNEQFF

abundance: -
v_gene: TRBV13
j_gene: TRBJ1-1
CDR3aa: CASSSRNRQGTNTEAFF

abundance: -
v_gene: TRBV10-3
j_gene: TRBJ2-5
CDR3aa: CAISDSGTSGRARETQYF

abundance: -
v_gene: TRBV19
j_gene: TRBJ2-7
CDR3aa: CASSRRDRQTYEQYF

abundance: -
v_gene: TRBV4-1
j_gene: TRBJ2-1
CDR3aa: CASSQELLQGEQFF

abundance: -
v_gene: TRBV10-3
j_gene: TRBJ2-2
CDR3aa: CAISEPTGRGTGELFF

abundance: -
v_gene: TRBV11-3
j_gene: TRBJ2-2
CDR3aa: CASSSTQVAGELFF

abundance: once
v_gene: TRBV19
j_gene: TRBJ2-2
CDR3aa: CASSIDSGASLEELFF

abundance: -
v_gene: TRBV28
j_gene: TRBJ2-7
CDR3aa: CASSLGLPGGEQYF

abundance: -
v_gene: TRBV2
j_gene: TRBJ2-2
CDR3aa: CASSEQGAKTGELFF

abundance: -
v_gene: TRBV30
j_gene: TRBJ1-2
CDR3aa: CAWRVGYGYGYTF

abundance: -
v_gene: TRBV15
j_gene: TRBJ2-7
CDR3aa: CATSRADSYEQYF

abundance: few
v_gene: TRBV14
j_gene: TRBJ1-6
CDR3aa: CASSQVRGNSPLHF

abundance: once
v_gene: TRBV27
j_gene: TRBJ2-4
CDR3aa: CASGSSGYIQYF

abundance: -
v_gene: TRBV5-1
j_gene: TRBJ1-1
CDR3aa: CASRPMTGGDTEAFF

abundance: -
v_gene: TRBV7-2
j_gene: TRBJ1-5
CDR3aa: CASSLVYSNQPQHF

abundance: -
v_gene: TRBV28
j_gene: TRBJ1-3
CDR3aa: CASSRTVGNTIYF